The sequence of this TCR delta chain was determined in a study of DNA immune sequencing with unique molecular identifiers (dated by TCRdb to about 2020). For context, the study as a whole: Immunomagnetic cell separation was used to enrich gammadelta T cells from buffy coats, and the genomic DNA of the enriched gammadelta T cells was sequenced. The study developed and validated an ultrasensitive DNA-based TRD repertoire sequencing method using PCR-introduced unique molecular identifiers. Validation of the method was performed on synthetic reference molecules and on blood samples from healthy individuals. To compare enriched with non-enriched material, about 100 ng of enriched gammadelta T-cell DNA and approximately 0.94 ug of non-enriched PBMC DNA were sequenced. Summary of the overall study and its limitations: More out-of-frame TRD sequences turned up in non-enriched samples, likely coming from partial or unproductive rearrangements in alphabeta T cells. The primer-based approach is unable to detect novel TRD sequences that the primers do not target.

A note on this clone: The target of this receptor is not known. TCRdb pairs this DNA with a much larger clone's protein that differs at residue 2, likely a read error; the protein shown was translated from the DNA.

The method was multiplex PCR. A 32-plex assay amplified the genomic DNA, with primers for all 8 TRDV and 4 TRDJ genes spanning the CDR3. A 12-nucleotide UMI was added during roughly 3 barcoding PCR cycles, followed by a second PCR with Illumina adapter primers. AMPure XP beads were used to purify the libraries, and library quality was checked on a Fragment Analyzer using the HS NGS Fragment kit. An Illumina MiniSeq mid-output kit with around 19% PhiX and 150 cycles of paired-end reads was used for sequencing. Regarding the original processing steps: MIGEC version 1.2.9 was used to process reads, grouping reads by UMI and building error-corrected consensus sequences. For post-processing, modified scripts from VDJtools version 1.2.1 were used together with the tcR R package. After TCRdb called clones again from the public reads with CATT, rows with identical DNA were merged. The V and J calls here are based on TCRdb, not the publication. Recorded for this sample are hundreds of delta-chain clones; approximately 30% of them occurred a single time. The top ten hold 66% of the sample.

From a lookup of the germline V gene, CDR1 and CDR2 are TSWWSYY and QGS. The CDR3 runs 24 residues from the cysteine to the phenylalanine. Only the CDR3 part of the read is kept: 72 bases, read in frame from the first base. The source is a human donor in good health. The V and J genes are TRDV1 and TRDJ1, with 9 central nucleotides matching TRDD3. The sequenced material came from buffy coat blood. The sequenced DNA is TGTTCTCTTGGGGTGTCCCCCCTTGGCCCTGGGGATACGAGTACCCCTCCGTACACCGATAAACTCATCTTT. Its protein is CSLGVSPLGPGDTSTPPYTDKLIF.